This is a list of T cell receptor beta chains from one sample in a study of T cell changes during pregnancy in multiple sclerosis. Sequencing was performed with immunoSEQ multiplex PCR; in TCRdb, only in-frame clones are kept and a portion is missing. The sample consists of tens of thousands of clones, around 90% of them appearing once. This material consisted of peripheral blood, taken in the third trimester of pregnancy. These receptors came from a female donor with multiple sclerosis, enrolled in a pregnancy study. Both conserved end residues are part of each CDR3. A D gene is named only where the DNA matches it firmly. Not every row has a clone size; where given, it reads once, few, many or a size class.

CASSPRQDTGELFF	TGTGCCAGCTCACCACGACAGGACACCGGGGAGCTGTTTTTT	TRBV18	.	TRBJ2-2	.
CASSERSLGDTEAFF	TGTGCCAGCAGTGAGAGGTCCCTCGGGGACACTGAAGCTTTCTTT	TRBV2	.	TRBJ1-1	.
CASSQASGGLSYNEQFF	TGCGCCAGCAGCCAAGCTAGCGGGGGGCTCTCCTACAATGAGCAGTTCTTC	TRBV5-1	TRBD2	TRBJ2-1	.
CASSYSGGTYEQYF	TGTGCCAGCAGTTACTCAGGGGGAACTTACGAGCAGTACTTC	TRBV6-6	.	TRBJ2-7	.
CASSCLTGQGCNEQYF	TGTGCCAGCAGCTGCCTTACGGGACAGGGATGTAACGAGCAGTACTTC	TRBV12-1	.	TRBJ2-7	.
CASSLDRFSQETQYF	TGCGCCAGCAGCTTGGACAGGTTCTCCCAAGAGACCCAGTACTTC	TRBV5-1	.	TRBJ2-5	.
CASSVGSTDTQYF	TGTGCTAGCAGCGTGGGCAGCACAGATACGCAGTATTTT	TRBV7-7	.	TRBJ2-3	.
CASSQVQGGWELFF	TGCGCCAGCAGCCAAGTGCAGGGAGGTTGGGAGCTGTTTTTT	TRBV4-3	.	TRBJ2-2	.
CSVVPHGREGEQYF	TGCAGCGTTGTTCCCCATGGCAGGGAAGGCGAGCAGTACTTC	TRBV29-1	.	TRBJ2-7	.
CAWSWNREQSPLHF	TGTGCCTGGAGTTGGAACAGGGAACAATCACCCCTCCACTTT	TRBV30	.	TRBJ1-6	few
CASSLGPRDTDTQYF	TGCGCCAGCAGCTTGGGTCCGAGGGACACAGATACGCAGTATTTT	TRBV5-1	.	TRBJ2-3	.
CASIQGRNQPQHF	TGTGCCAGTATACAGGGGCGCAATCAGCCCCAGCATTTT	TRBV6-1	TRBD1	TRBJ1-5	once
CASSLSLGLHYEQYF	TGTGCCAGCAGCCTAAGTCTGGGACTTCACTACGAGCAGTACTTC	TRBV7-2	.	TRBJ2-7	.
CASSVGQGDEQFF	TGTGCCAGCAGTGTCGGACAGGGAGATGAGCAGTTCTTC	TRBV25-1	TRBD1	TRBJ2-1	.
CASSLDSTRGNTIYF	TGTGCCAGCAGCCTCGACAGCACTCGAGGAAACACCATATATTTT	TRBV7-2	.	TRBJ1-3	.
CASSLGSLADDEQYF	TGTGCCAGCAGCTTAGGAAGTCTAGCGGACGACGAGCAGTACTTC	TRBV11-3	TRBD2	TRBJ2-7	.
CASSLSWGLGNIQYF	TGCGCCAGCAGCTTGAGCTGGGGGCTGGGGAACATTCAGTACTTC	TRBV5-1	.	TRBJ2-4	once
CATSRVRESPLHF	TGTGCCACCAGCAGGGTGAGGGAATCACCCCTCCACTTT	TRBV15	.	TRBJ1-6	.
CASSPVGGDDGYTF	TGTGCCAGCAGTCCCGTGGGGGGGGACGATGGCTACACCTTC	TRBV28	.	TRBJ1-2	.
CASTRLAGGLETQYF	TGTGCCAGCACCCGACTAGCGGGGGGCCTGGAGACCCAGTACTTC	TRBV5-4	TRBD2	TRBJ2-5	once
CASISPKYTGNTIYF	TGTGCCAGTATTTCCCCGAAGTACACGGGAAACACCATATATTTT	TRBV19	.	TRBJ1-3	.
CASSRTLAGADYNEQFF	TGCGCCAGCAGCCGGACTTTAGCGGGGGCCGACTACAATGAGCAGTTCTTC	TRBV4-1	TRBD2	TRBJ2-1	.
CASSENRGRRTEAFF	TGTGCCAGTAGTGAAAACAGGGGGCGGCGGACTGAAGCTTTCTTT	TRBV19	TRBD1	TRBJ1-1	.
CASSDRAYEQYF	TGTGCCAGCAGTGACAGGGCCTACGAGCAGTACTTC	TRBV25-1	.	TRBJ2-7	.
CASSKTVATDTQYF	TGTGCCAGTAGTAAGACAGTCGCCACAGATACGCAGTATTTT	TRBV19	.	TRBJ2-3	.
CASSLSTLNSYEQYF	TGCGCCAGCAGCTTGTCGACACTTAACTCCTACGAGCAGTACTTC	TRBV5-1	.	TRBJ2-7	.
CASSSYLDREQTGELFF	TGTGCCAGCAGCTCTTACCTGGACAGGGAGCAAACCGGGGAGCTGTTTTTT	TRBV7-9	TRBD1	TRBJ2-2	.
CASSEGVSGTQYF	TGTGCCAGCAGTGAAGGGGTTTCGGGGACCCAGTACTTC	TRBV2	.	TRBJ2-5	.
CASRQGLAGGPGTGELFF	TGCGCCAGCAGACAGGGACTAGCGGGGGGGCCTGGAACCGGGGAGCTGTTTTTT	TRBV10-2	TRBD2	TRBJ2-2	.
CASSPGATSYEQYF	TGTGCCAGCTCACCAGGGGCCACCTCCTACGAGCAGTACTTC	TRBV18	.	TRBJ2-7	once
CASSQDREDTEAFF	TGCGCCAGCAGCCAAGATAGAGAAGACACTGAAGCTTTCTTT	TRBV4-3	.	TRBJ1-1	.
CASSSKDSNWNEQFF	TGTGCCAGCAGCTCCAAAGACAGTAATTGGAATGAGCAGTTCTTC	TRBV7-8	.	TRBJ2-1	.
CASFSPPGGYYGYTF	TGTGCCAGTTTCTCTCCCCCAGGGGGCTACTATGGCTACACCTTC	TRBV19	TRBD1	TRBJ1-2	.
CASRDSGGHYNEQFF	TGTGCCAGCAGAGATAGCGGGGGGCACTACAATGAGCAGTTCTTC	TRBV2	TRBD2	TRBJ2-1	.
CASSGGQPNEKLFF	TGCGCCAGCAGCGGGGGACAGCCTAATGAAAAACTGTTTTTT	TRBV5-1	TRBD1	TRBJ1-4	.
CSAIRRNTIYF	TGCAGTGCTATTAGAAGAAACACCATATATTTT	TRBV20-1	.	TRBJ1-3	.
CASSRRDREKDTQYF	TGTGCCAGCAGTCGCCGGGACAGAGAGAAAGATACGCAGTATTTT	TRBV2	TRBD1	TRBJ2-3	once
CASSDLQYSNQPQHF	TGTGCCAGCAGTGACCTCCAGTATAGCAATCAGCCCCAGCATTTT	TRBV2	.	TRBJ1-5	.
CAWTWGHQRAKNIQYF	TGTGCCTGGACCTGGGGACATCAAAGGGCCAAAAACATTCAGTACTTC	TRBV30	.	TRBJ2-4	.
CASMWATKNIQYF	TGTGCCAGCATGTGGGCTACCAAAAACATTCAGTACTTC	TRBV28	.	TRBJ2-4	.
CASSFDRVPNYGYTF	TGTGCCAGCAGCTTCGACAGGGTACCTAACTATGGCTACACCTTC	TRBV9	TRBD1	TRBJ1-2	.
CAWRPLGGLGTNEKLFF	TGTGCCTGGAGACCCCTGGGGGGGCTCGGAACTAATGAAAAACTGTTTTTT	TRBV30	.	TRBJ1-4	.
CASSSGTSGQETQYF	TGTGCCAGCAGCTCCGGGACTAGCGGTCAAGAGACCCAGTACTTC	TRBV5-4	TRBD2	TRBJ2-5	.
CSVAGSGANVLTF	TGCAGCGTTGCCGGCTCTGGGGCCAACGTCCTGACTTTC	TRBV29-1	.	TRBJ2-6	.
CASSPQAPEQYF	TGTGCCAGCAGCCCACAGGCTCCCGAGCAGTACTTC	TRBV28	.	TRBJ2-7	.
CASSSPTGGVHEKLFF	TGTGCCAGCAGCTCACCTACAGGGGGCGTTCATGAAAAACTGTTTTTT	TRBV5-4	TRBD1	TRBJ1-4	.
CASSPGITYNEQFF	TGTGCCAGCAGCCCAGGGATAACCTACAATGAGCAGTTCTTC	TRBV11-3	.	TRBJ2-1	.
CASSFLGIGEQYF	TGCGCCAGCAGCTTTCTAGGAATTGGCGAGCAGTACTTC	TRBV5-1	.	TRBJ2-7	.
CASSLSRGNSPLHF	TGTGCCAGCAGCTTGTCCCGTGGCAATTCACCCCTCCACTTT	TRBV5-4	.	TRBJ1-6	.
CASRGGRGQGFNEQFF	TGTGCCAGCAGGGGGGGTAGGGGACAGGGTTTCAATGAGCAGTTCTTC	TRBV27	TRBD1	TRBJ2-1	.
CASSSAGLHGYTF	TGTGCCAGCAGCTCGGCAGGGTTACATGGCTACACCTTC	TRBV5-6	.	TRBJ1-2	.
CASSLHRKGAGNTIYF	TGTGCCAGCTCACTCCATCGAAAAGGGGCTGGAAACACCATATATTTT	TRBV18	.	TRBJ1-3	.
CASSRIRGPSYGYTF	TGTGCCAGCAGCCGAATCAGGGGACCGAGCTATGGCTACACCTTC	TRBV7-2	.	TRBJ1-2	.
CASSSRQGVNTEAFF	TGTGCCAGCAGCTCCCGACAGGGGGTGAACACTGAAGCTTTCTTT	TRBV7-2	TRBD1	TRBJ1-1	.
CASSSIRQVLYEKLFF	TGTGCCAGCAGTTCTATTAGACAGGTCCTTTATGAAAAACTGTTTTTT	TRBV6-5	.	TRBJ1-4	.